A selection of T cell receptor beta chains follows, all from one sample in a study of T cells after yellow fever vaccination. TCRdb fed the 5' RACE reads into MiXCR, producing one record per CDR3 protein. Of 300,000 to 350,000 distinct CDR3 sequences listed, over 3.5% are singletons. The material was PBMCs, obtained 15 days after the yellow fever booster vaccination. These receptors were obtained from a man aged 18 to 30 who received the YFV17D yellow fever vaccine. CDR3s include the opening cysteine and the closing phenylalanine or tryptophan. D genes are given only for firm matches. The size field is filled for only some rows; it gives once, few, many or a size class.

cdr3_aa: CASSDSQGLFF
cdr3_nt: TGTGCCAGCAGCGACTCACAGGGGCTGTTTTTT
j_call: TRBJ2-2
v_call: TRBV7-9
clone_size: NA
d_call: NA

cdr3_aa: CASSLTEGNYGYTF
cdr3_nt: TGTGCCAGCAGCTTGACCGAGGGAAACTATGGCTACACCTTC
j_call: TRBJ1-2
v_call: TRBV7-9
clone_size: many
d_call: NA

cdr3_aa: CASVRTVSTEAFF
cdr3_nt: TGTGCCAGTGTTAGGACTGTAAGCACTGAAGCTTTCTTT
j_call: TRBJ1-1
v_call: TRBV7-9
clone_size: NA
d_call: NA

cdr3_aa: CASSPSVNTGELFF
cdr3_nt: TGTGCCAGCAGCCCCTCAGTGAACACCGGGGAGCTGTTTTTT
j_call: TRBJ2-2
v_call: TRBV12-3/TRBV12-4
clone_size: many
d_call: NA

cdr3_aa: CASSLGGSGEAEAFF
cdr3_nt: TGCGCCAGCAGCTTGGGAGGCTCAGGGGAAGCTGAAGCTTTCTTT
j_call: TRBJ1-1
v_call: TRBV5-1
clone_size: few
d_call: NA

cdr3_aa: CASSGVATNEKLFF
cdr3_nt: TGTGCCAGCAGCGGCGTTGCAACTAATGAAAAACTGTTTTTT
j_call: TRBJ1-4
v_call: TRBV27
clone_size: many
d_call: NA

cdr3_aa: CASSAFTGQPQHF
cdr3_nt: TGTGCCAGCAGCGCTTTCACGGGTCAGCCCCAGCATTTT
j_call: TRBJ1-5
v_call: TRBV7-8
clone_size: NA
d_call: NA

cdr3_aa: CSARDLGGYGYTF
cdr3_nt: TGCAGTGCTAGGGACCTCGGGGGCTATGGCTACACCTTC
j_call: TRBJ1-2
v_call: TRBV20-1
clone_size: NA
d_call: NA

cdr3_aa: CASTRASRAETQYF
cdr3_nt: TGTGCCAGCACCCGAGCCAGCAGGGCAGAGACCCAGTACTTC
j_call: TRBJ2-5
v_call: TRBV12-3/TRBV12-4
clone_size: many
d_call: NA

cdr3_aa: CSARVTTAANYGYTF
cdr3_nt: TGCAGTGCTAGAGTAACGACAGCAGCTAACTATGGCTACACCTTC
j_call: TRBJ1-2
v_call: TRBV20-1
clone_size: many
d_call: NA

cdr3_aa: CSATSSGTVTFEAFF
cdr3_nt: TGCAGTGCTACATCATCCGGGACGGTGACCTTTGAAGCTTTCTTT
j_call: TRBJ1-1
v_call: TRBV20-1
clone_size: few
d_call: NA

cdr3_aa: CASGKDAVPVGTDTQYF
cdr3_nt: TGCGCCAGCGGAAAGGATGCCGTCCCGGTGGGCACAGATACGCAGTATTTT
j_call: TRBJ2-3
v_call: TRBV5-1
clone_size: few
d_call: NA

cdr3_aa: CASSLTGSLKNIQYF
cdr3_nt: TGTGCCAGCAGTTTAACAGGTTCCCTAAAAAACATTCAGTACTTC
j_call: TRBJ2-4
v_call: TRBV12-3/TRBV12-4
clone_size: many
d_call: NA

cdr3_aa: CASSLANRGVVDTQYF
cdr3_nt: TGTGCCAGCAGCTTAGCGAATAGGGGGGTCGTAGATACGCAGTATTTT
j_call: TRBJ2-3
v_call: TRBV7-2
clone_size: NA
d_call: NA

cdr3_aa: CSAPGASTDTQYF
cdr3_nt: TGCAGTGCTCCGGGGGCTAGCACAGATACGCAGTATTTT
j_call: TRBJ2-3
v_call: TRBV20-1
clone_size: many
d_call: NA

cdr3_aa: CASSWPTSTDTQYF
cdr3_nt: TGTGCCAGCAGTTGGCCAACGAGCACAGATACGCAGTATTTT
j_call: TRBJ2-3
v_call: TRBV5-6
clone_size: many
d_call: NA

cdr3_aa: CSVDETTETQYF
cdr3_nt: TGCAGCGTTGATGAGACGACGGAGACCCAGTACTTC
j_call: TRBJ2-5
v_call: TRBV29-1
clone_size: many
d_call: NA